One and the same sample provided the 13 T cell receptor beta chains below, sequenced in a study of blood T cell repertoires in COVID-19. The table came from immunoSEQ multiplex PCR; TCRdb's copy has only in-frame clones and leaves some out. The data contain roughly 400,000 clones, approximately 93% of them singletons. Sequencing was done on a sample of PBMCs or T cells enriched from blood (not recorded which). The receptors stem from a woman aged 40 to 50 who had been exposed to COVID-19.

The chain links TRBV4-3 to TRBJ1-2; D unresolved. CDR3 size: 15 residues. V was cut by 4 bases and J by 3 bases, with 15 bases left in between. CDR1 is LGHNA and CDR2 is YSLEER in the germline V gene. In nucleotides, the CDR3 is TGCGCCAGCAGCCCAGTACAGTCCCCCTACTATGGCTACACCTTC. Amino acids: CASSPVQSPYYGYTF.

In its sample, this clone was seen a few times. The chain uses TRBV24-1 and TRBJ2-2; TRBD2 agrees at 9 bases. In germline, CDR1 is KGHDR, CDR2 SFDVKD. V was pared by 3 bases and J by 7 bases, with 8 bases of the junction left unmatched. The CDR3 extends over 16 amino acids. The CDR3 protein is CATSDAGTSRVGELFF. The DNA of the CDR3 is TGTGCCACCAGTGATGCCGGGACTAGCCGGGTCGGGGAGCTGTTTTTT.

This clone was detected once. The gene calls are TRBV18 and TRBJ2-3; 9 bases map to TRBD2. With V trimmed by 3 bases and J by 2 bases, 6 bases remained unmatched. The CDR3 runs 16 residues. Germline CDR1 is KGHSH and CDR2 is LQKENI. As DNA, the CDR3 is TGTGCCAGCTCACCCCAAGCGGGGGGCCCCACAGATACGCAGTATTTT. Residues: CASSPQAGGPTDTQYF.

DNA of the CDR3: TGTGCCATCAGAGCCACTGCAACTAATGAAAAACTGTTTTTT. This codes for CAIRATATNEKLFF. V and J are TRBV10-3 and TRBJ1-4; no clear D. The germline V gene has CDR1 ENHRY and CDR2 SYGVKD. Trimming took 6 bases from V and 0 from J, leaving 8 bases between them. The CDR3 is 14 amino acids.

This sequence joins TRBV6-2 or TRBV6-3 and TRBJ1-2; D is perhaps TRBD1 (5 bases). This CDR3 is built from 11 residues. V shed 5 bases and J shed 8 bases, with 9 bases lying between them. Per the germline V gene, CDR1 is MNHEY and CDR2 is SVGEGT. The CDR3 coding sequence is TGTGCCAGCAGTCCGGGGGTCGGCTACACCTTC. Translated: CASSPGVGYTF.

J is TRBJ2-2 and V is TRBV7-9; the D gene is possibly TRBD2 (5 bases). Trimming took 7 bases from V and 4 from J, leaving 10 bases between them. The CDR3 consists of 13 residues. Germline V lookup: CDR1 SEHNR, CDR2 FQNEAQ (reference sequence). CDR3: CASTIGLTGELFF. The CDR3, as DNA: TGTGCCAGCACGATTGGACTCACCGGGGAGCTGTTTTTT. Together with reference TRBV7-9 and TRBJ2-2, the CDR3 gives the full variable domain: DTGVSQNPRHKITKRGQNVTFRCDPISEHNRLYWYRQTLGQGPEFLTYFQNEAQLEKSRLLSDRFSAERPKGSFSTLEIQRTEQGDSAMYLCASTIGLTGELFFGEGSRLTVL.

The chain joins TRBV9 to TRBJ1-2, with D uncertain. The CDR3 loop spans 14 amino acids. Trimming removed 0 bases from V and 5 bases from J, with 11 bases in between. The germline V gene has CDR1 SGDLS and CDR2 YYNGEE. DNA for the CDR3: TGTGCCAGCAGCGTAGTTGAGGGTGGTTATGGCTACACCTTC. Amino acid sequence: CASSVVEGGYGYTF.

This chain links TRBV19 with TRBJ2-1; 13 bases map to TRBD2. The CDR3 totals 17 residues. Germline assignment: CDR1 LNHDA and CDR2 SQIVND (reference sequence). V was pared by 2 bases and J by 10 bases, with 11 bases of the junction left unmatched. The CDR3 region is CASSIRGTSGAPGEQFF. CDR3 DNA: TGTGCCAGTAGTATAAGGGGGACTAGCGGGGCCCCGGGGGAGCAGTTCTTC.

The gene calls are TRBV7-3 and TRBJ2-1; 15 nucleotides agree with TRBD2. Germline V gene lookup returns CDR1 SGHTA and CDR2 FQGTGA. The CDR3 runs to 18 residues. Germline trimming cut 6 bases from V and 4 bases from J; bases unmatched to any gene: 10. CDR3 sequence reads: CASRPYGTSGGWYNEQFF. In DNA form, the CDR3 reads TGTGCCAGCAGACCTTACGGGACTAGCGGGGGGTGGTACAATGAGCAGTTCTTC.

This chain uses TRBV29-1 with TRBJ2-7; no firm D call. Trimming removed 3 bases from V and 4 bases from J, with 7 bases in between. The germline V gene has CDR1 SQVTM and CDR2 ANQGSEA. The CDR3 totals 11 residues. The CDR3 nucleotides are TGCAGCGTTGAGTTTTCGTACGAGCAGTACTTC. Translated, it gives CSVEFSYEQYF.

The chain has TRBV10-3 and TRBJ2-3; weak D call: TRBD2 (6 bases). This CDR3 has 14 residues. V was clipped by 6 bases and J by 2 bases, with 12 bases between them. Germline values: CDR1 ENHRY, CDR2 SYGVKD. CDR3 loop: CAISGDSHTDTQYF. The CDR3 DNA is TGTGCCATCAGCGGGGACTCTCACACAGATACGCAGTATTTT.

CDR3 residues: CARPGTESNQPQHF. The DNA for the CDR3 is TGTGCCAGACCCGGGACAGAGTCTAATCAGCCCCAGCATTTT. The chain recombines TRBV2 with TRBJ1-5, with 7 bases identical to TRBD1. The germline V gene has CDR1 SNHLY and CDR2 FYNNEI. This CDR3 contains 14 residues. Trimming at V came to 9 bases and at J to 4 bases, leaving 9 bases not matched to a gene.

This rearrangement joins TRBV24-1 to TRBJ2-2, with a weak D call TRBD1 (6 bases). Deletions cut 7 bases from V and 2 bases from J, with 7 bases between. CDR3 size: 13 residues. Germline CDR1 KGHDR, CDR2 SFDVKD. Here the CDR3 DNA reads TGTGCCACCAGGGACAGCAACACCGGGGAGCTGTTTTTT. This gives the protein CATRDSNTGELFF.